The next 9 T cell receptor beta chains were all read from a single sample in a study of tumor-infiltrating lymphocytes in primary liver carcinoma. Extraction of RNA together with DNA used roughly 18-32 mg of unsorted bulk tissue. A constant-region primer primed TCR beta cDNA synthesis from 400 to 550 ng of total RNA. Modified slightly, ARM-PCR produced TCR beta libraries over three nested multiplex PCR rounds. Investigators reported that the first two PCR rounds, at approximately 11 cycles each, used TRBV1-TRBV30 forward primers with a C-beta reverse primer. TCRdb re-called the multiplex PCR reads through MiXCR, storing one row per CDR3 protein. In the table there are roughly 200,000 distinct CDR3 sequences, around four fifths of which are singletons. Input material: tumor tissue from primary liver carcinoma. These receptors all come from a middle-aged man with primary liver carcinoma and hepatitis B virus infection.

The J gene is TRBJ1-2, the V gene TRBV12-3 or TRBV12-4; TRBD1 matches at 8 bases. V was pared by 5 bases and J by 2 bases, with 7 bases of the junction left unmatched. The CDR3 spans 15 residues. The CDR3 protein is CASSARTGMNYGYTF. The CDR3 nucleotides read TGTGCCAGCAGTGCCAGGACAGGGATGAACTATGGCTACACCTTC.

Worth noting for this clonotype: Without the conserved terminal phenylalanine or tryptophan, this CDR3 likely stems from a read error. The limits of the CDR3 on the DNA are not certain, so only TCRdb's listed CDR3 is given. The chain employs TRBV6-2 or TRBV6-3 and TRBJ2-1; TRBD2 is the table's D call, not checked against the DNA. From germline, CDR1 is MNHEY and CDR2 SVGEGT. The CDR3 spans 15 residues, counting both ends. CDR3: CVSSIGLSGNDEQLL.

V gene TRBV6-5 combines with J gene TRBJ2-1; D is uncertain. The V gene lost 7 bases and the J gene lost 7 bases, with 11 bases spanning the gap. This CDR3 spans 12 amino acids. Germline V CDR1 and CDR2: MNHEY, SVGAGI. This CDR3 reads CASNHQRNEQFF. The CDR3 nucleotides read TGTGCCAGCAATCACCAGAGGAATGAGCAGTTCTTC.

Worth noting for this clonotype: The germline gene is not matched at one end of the junction; a read error may be the cause. The gene calls are TRBV4-2 and TRBJ2-7; no clear D. Germline lookup yields CDR1 LGHNA and CDR2 YNFKEQ. This CDR3 spans 14 amino acids. Here the CDR3 reads CASSQATEAYKQYF. CDR3 DNA: TGTGCCAGCAGCCAAGCAACAGAGGCCTACAAGCAGTACTTC.

Points on this clonotype: A much larger clone differs by one base, so this may be a read error. The CDR3 sequence is CASSQTWASTEAFF. The CDR3 DNA reads TGTGCCAGTAGTCAGACATGGGCGAGCACTGAAGCTTTCTTT. This chain connects TRBV19 to TRBJ1-1; D call uncertain. The germline V gene has CDR1 LNHDA and CDR2 SQIVND (reference sequence). The V gene lost 5 bases and the J gene lost 4 bases, with 14 bases spanning the gap. The CDR3 runs 14 residues.

Only a few counts were recorded for this clonotype. The junction does not match germline at one end; this may be a read error. The rearrangement joins TRBV5-6 to TRBJ1-5, with D possibly TRBD1 on 6 matching bases. This CDR3 region has 15 residues. The germline gives CDR1 SGHDT, CDR2 YYEEEE. Here the CDR3 reads CANSILGRGDQPQHF. The CDR3 nucleotides are TGTGCCAACAGCATCTTGGGCAGGGGCGATCAACCCCAGCATTTT.

On this clonotype itself: At one boundary the junction diverges from the germline segment, which might be a read error. The rearrangement uses TRBV11-2 and TRBJ2-1; D call uncertain. The CDR3 spans 13 residues. Per germline, CDR1 SGHAT and CDR2 FQNNGV. The CDR3 spells CTSSSELYNEQFF. CDR3 nucleotide sequence: TGTACCAGTAGCTCAGAGCTATACAATGAGCAGTTCTTC.

A remark on this clonotype: It is likely a read error, because the conserved phenylalanine at the end of the CDR3 is missing. The V call is TRBV28, the J call TRBJ1-1; D is possibly TRBD1 (6 bases). CDR1 is MDHEN, CDR2 SYDVKM, per germline. Trimming shortened V by 2 bases and J by 0 bases, and 10 bases separated the two germline ends. The CDR3 contains 15 residues. The CDR3: CASSLPGQMNTEAFS. CDR3 nucleotides: TGTGCCAGCAGTTTACCGGGACAAATGAACACTGAAGCTTTCTCT.

This clonotype came up a few times. One end of the junction varies from germline; a read error may be responsible. The chain combines TRBV11-1 with TRBJ2-5; D perhaps matches TRBD1 (6 bases). CDR3 length: 14 amino acids. CDR1 is SGHAT and CDR2 is FQDESV in the germline V gene (reference sequence). CDR3 bases: TGTGCCAGCAGCTTCAGTGTGGGACAAGAGACCCAGTATTTC. Its translation: CASSFSVGQETQYF.